The sequence of this T cell receptor beta chain was determined in a study of identical twins. Study conclusions and caveats: Within monozygotic twins, out-of-frame TCR alpha sharing was underestimated by the models. Partly confounded zero-insertion analyses could result from invariant MAIT and iNKT cells.

In this sample, this clonotype turned up a few times. Its antigen remains unidentified. The junction had 8 bases not matched to a gene; V was cut back by 3 bases and J by 4 bases. The CDR3 is made up of 15 amino acids. The germline gives CDR1 WSHSY, CDR2 SAAADI. TCRdb re-called the 5' RACE reads with MiXCR, one entry per CDR3 protein. The data show roughly 230,000 distinct CDR3 sequences, about 8.3% seen once. A further study also used this sample, focusing on yellow fever vaccine responses in identical twins. According to that study: Twins' vaccine T cell responses were reported to seem partly convergent and partly personalized.

This chain links TRBV10-2 with TRBJ2-5; TRBD2 matches 7 bases. The sample taken for sequencing was CD8+ T cells sorted from blood. This receptor was identified in a woman aged 18-30 years in good health. In nucleotides, the CDR3 is TGCGCCAGCAGTGATTGGGGCGGGGGTCGAGAGACCCAGTACTTC. Residues: CASSDWGGGRETQYF.